The 3 T cell receptor beta chains below come from one sample, sequenced in a study of CD4 and CD8 cells across lung adenocarcinoma regions. TCRdb used MiXCR to reprocess the PCR reads, holding one entry per CDR3 protein. The sample carries about 17,000 distinct CDR3 sequences, 46% recorded once. The sequenced material came from CD4+ T cells from the margin of a lung tumor. Source of these receptors: a male donor with lung adenocarcinoma. The CD4 and CD8 labels of this study may be unreliable.

Comments on this clonotype: The junction shows a germline mismatch at one end, possibly a read error. This chain connects TRBV10-1 to TRBJ2-4; D possibly uses TRBD1 or TRBD2 (5 bases each). The CDR3 contains 14 residues. The germline CDR1 and CDR2 sequences are WNHNN and SYGVQD (reference sequence). The CDR3 sequence: CGVSGLGAKNTQYF. The DNA for the CDR3 is TGCGGCGTCTCGGGGCTGGGAGCCAAAAACACTCAGTACTTC.

This clonotype was recorded many times. The chain links TRBV4-1 to TRBJ1-2; D perhaps matches TRBD1 (6 bases). V lost 1 base and J 4 bases, leaving 13 bases between the germline ends. In germline, CDR1 is MGHRA, CDR2 YSYEKL. The CDR3 is 15 amino acids. This CDR3 is CASSQAAGVGYGYTF. The CDR3 nucleotides are TGCGCCAGCAGCCAAGCGGCAGGGGTCGGCTATGGCTACACCTTC.

The genes are TRBV27 and TRBJ1-2, with TRBD1 as a possible D gene (6 bases). This CDR3 contains 14 residues. Germline V gene sequence: CDR1 MNHEY, CDR2 SMNVEV (reference sequence). Trimming took 6 bases from V and 4 from J, leaving 15 bases between them. The CDR3 loop is CASRSQGGGYGYTF. The CDR3, as DNA: TGTGCCAGCAGATCTCAAGGGGGTGGCTATGGCTACACCTTC.